What follows is one TCR beta chain and its context. These data belong to a study of blood T cell repertoires in COVID-19. Study details: COVID-19 samples from acute and convalescent phases originated in the United States, Italy and Spain. From T cells, B-cell-depleted T cells, or PBMCs came the material, which was cDNA or gDNA.

Germline values: CDR1 MRHNA, CDR2 SNTAGT. CDR3 size: 13 residues. The J segment lost 8 bases and the V segment lost 5 bases, leaving 8 bases of the junction unmatched. Here immunoSEQ multiplex PCR was the method, and the copy in TCRdb shows in-frame clones only, minus some. Found here are a few hundred thousand clones, around 90% of them singletons; the top ten hold around 15%. Those enrolled, adults aged roughly 18 to 89 years, came from fewer than 25 US areas. Categorization into cohorts depended on clinical history that participants reported. This rearrangement joins TRBV6-4 to TRBJ1-2; 7 nucleotides line up with TRBD1. This clonotype originated in a woman between 45 and 60 years old with acute COVID-19. Sample: PBMCs or T cells enriched from blood (not recorded which). In DNA form, the CDR3 reads TGTGCCAGCAGTCCGACAGGGACCTCCGGCTACACCTTC. Translated: CASSPTGTSGYTF.